The entry that follows covers one T cell receptor beta chain sequence. Its target antigen remains unknown. The record has no base qualities; no much larger clone is one base away. The record originates from a study of T cell changes during pregnancy in multiple sclerosis (dated by TCRdb to the late 2010s). For context, the study as a whole: In women with multiple sclerosis, the researchers looked at how the T cell repertoire shifted as pregnancy progressed.

Library generation was performed with the immunoSEQ multiplex PCR assay. TCRdb took over this immuneACCESS table, retaining in-frame rearrangements with V and J assigned. Such tables are incomplete; in checked studies, under half of the missing clones stem from an unresolved V gene, and the remainder is unexplained. Here the sample has 85,000 to 100,000 clones; under 95% occur a single time. In total, the top ten clones hold over 1.5% of the sample. The receptor was derived from a female donor with multiple sclerosis, enrolled in a pregnancy study. Sequenced material: peripheral blood, taken in the first trimester of pregnancy.

The CDR3 reads as follows: CAISPGNTGELFF. The nucleotides are TGTGCCATCAGTCCAGGAAACACCGGGGAGCTGTTTTTT. Here the chain combines TRBV10-3 and TRBJ2-2, with the identity of the D gene unclear. The CDR3 spans 13 residues, from the cysteine through the phenylalanine. CDR3 DNA is the only sequence kept; it has 39 bases, read in frame from the first base. Trimming costs V 5 bases and J 2 bases, and their ends lie 6 bases apart. The germline V gene specifies ENHRY as CDR1 and SYGVKD as CDR2.